This T cell receptor (beta chain) is drawn from a study of shared clonotypes between healthy human individuals (dated by TCRdb to the early 2020s). Study-wide context: A couple of women and three men aged 18 to 49 years were included in the cohort. Blood TCR repertoires of a handful of healthy adults were deeply sequenced to estimate repertoire size and the extent of clonotype sharing between individuals. For each donor, three plates each were used for CD4 naive and CD4 memory, two plates were used for CD8 naive, and one plate was used for CD8 memory. Per donor, leukapheresis produced somewhere between about 0.85 and 8.9 billion PBMCs. To increase sequencing depth and limit assay-specific biases, TCR repertoire library preparation and sequencing were carried out by different laboratories using diverse techniques.

TCR CDR3 regions were amplified from genomic DNA by multiplex PCR using the deep immunoSEQ assay. Extracted genomic DNA from each cell subset was spread evenly across all wells of several immunoSEQ 96-well plates, with each plate serving as a replicate. For sorted subsets, around 0.2 ug of genomic DNA, equivalent to 25,000 to 35,000 T cell genomes, went into each replicate PCR. The purified libraries were quantified using a Qubit 3.0 fluorometer, sized with a Bioanalyzer 2100, and then quantified again using the KAPA Library Quantification kit. Every immunoSEQ 96-well plate was sequenced on a separate single-read 150-cycle Illumina NextSeq 550 flow cell. Regarding the original processing steps: Because only junctional sequences without quality scores were contained in the immunoSEQ output, filtering matching that applied to full-length reads could not be performed. Sequences were annotated with PyIR, a Python wrapper for IgBLAST v1.9, using IMGT germline references to assign V/J genes and CDR3. Reads were filtered out if the reads had weak V/J assignments (E-value above 1e-6), no CDR3, stop codons, out-of-frame junctions, or ambiguous translated residues. V3J clonotypes were defined as sequences sharing an identical inferred V gene, J gene, and CDR3 amino acid sequence. To compute the percentage overlap between repertoires, the number of shared unique clonotypes was divided by the size of the smaller repertoire. Richness of each repertoire was evaluated using RTK rarefaction, the Chao1 estimator, and Recon v2.1 estimates of unobserved clonotypes. Generation probabilities were computed with OLGA for all TCRbeta clonotypes obtained by the gDNA method from four donors. The clones in this table, taken by TCRdb from immuneACCESS, are in-frame only. Not every clone is retained; where verified, under half of the shortfall comes from an unresolved V gene, and the cause of the rest is unknown. For V, J and clone size, that table is used; D and trimming come from the DNA. This sample is represented by approximately 2,000,000 clones; approximately 90% of them were singletons. Around 0.38% of the sample rests with the top ten.

What the research found in general, with its limitations: Rarefaction of sorted-subset datasets indicated incomplete sequencing despite the large sequencing depth. Sampling was limited to blood, and TCR repertoires in tissue likely differ from TCR repertoires in blood. Estimated clonotype richness was generally larger for naive than for memory subsets. Approximately 5% of naive CD4, 3.5% of naive CD8, approximately 2.2% of memory CD4, and around 0.4% of memory CD8 clonotypes were shared across several donors. Higher generation probabilities were observed for clonotypes shared by all four sorted-subset donors than for non-shared clonotypes. Pairwise subsampling led to the expectation that sequencing depth would affect the degree of clonotype sharing among donors. The genetic and exposure-history diversity represented was limited by the small number of donors.

V has 7 bases trimmed and J has 2 bases trimmed; junction bases matching no gene number 10. From cysteine to phenylalanine, the CDR3 is 15 amino acids long. The retained sequence is limited to the CDR3, 45 bases, with the frame set at the first base. In the germline V gene, CDR1 corresponds to SGHRS and CDR2 to YFSETQ. The donors were healthy, HIV-negative adults with no recently reported acute infections or vaccinations. Only Caucasian adults living in Nashville, Tennessee, USA were represented among the donors. Magnetic negative selection was used to enrich CD4+ T cells, after which naive cells were positively selected on CD45RA and the negative fraction became the memory subset. Blood was collected by leukapheresis, and PBMCs were isolated by Ficoll-Histopaque density gradient centrifugation and then cryopreserved in liquid nitrogen vapor phase. Purity and quantity of every magnetically sorted T cell population were checked by analytical flow cytometry. Genomic DNA was isolated from every sorted fraction and measured by UV absorbance on a Nanodrop 2000c.

To note about this clone: What this receptor recognizes is not known. Per-base qualities were not stored, and no clone one base away is much larger.

This TCR derives from a man between 18 and 35 years old in good health. Some clones in this sample may be carry-over from other donors' samples. The chain couples TRBV5-1 to TRBJ2-7; 9 middle bases align to TRBD2. Sequenced sample: naive CD4+ T cells from PBMCs. What the cell subset or site label conveys for this sample: CD45RA+ positively selected. The nucleotides read TGCGCCAGCGGCGCGGCGGGAGGGCCCGCCTACGAGCAGTACTTC. It encodes CASGAAGGPAYEQYF.